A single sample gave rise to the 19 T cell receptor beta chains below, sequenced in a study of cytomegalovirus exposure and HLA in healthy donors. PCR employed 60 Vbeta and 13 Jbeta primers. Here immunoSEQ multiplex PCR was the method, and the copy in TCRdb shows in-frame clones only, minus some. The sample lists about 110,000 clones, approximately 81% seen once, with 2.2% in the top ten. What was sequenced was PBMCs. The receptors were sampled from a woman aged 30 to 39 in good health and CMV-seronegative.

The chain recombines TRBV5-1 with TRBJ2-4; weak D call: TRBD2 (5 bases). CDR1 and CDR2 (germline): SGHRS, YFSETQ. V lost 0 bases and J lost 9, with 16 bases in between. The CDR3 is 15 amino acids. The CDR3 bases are TGCGCCAGCAGCTTGGCGGGATTAAGTGAGGGCATTCAGTACTTC. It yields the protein CASSLAGLSEGIQYF.

The CDR3 sequence: CASSLATGQGETQYF. As DNA, the CDR3 is TGCGCCAGCAGCTTGGCGACGGGACAGGGGGAGACCCAGTACTTC. The gene calls are TRBV5-1 and TRBJ2-5; 10 nucleotides line up with TRBD1. The ends lost 0 bases at V and 5 bases at J; junction bases unmatched: 4. This CDR3 is built from 15 residues. Germline V lookup: CDR1 SGHRS, CDR2 YFSETQ.

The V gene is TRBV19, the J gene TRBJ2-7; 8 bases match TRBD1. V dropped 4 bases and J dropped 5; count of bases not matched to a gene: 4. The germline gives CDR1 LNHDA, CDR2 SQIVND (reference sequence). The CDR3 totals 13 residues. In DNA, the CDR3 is TGTGCCAGTAGTACCAGGACAGGGAACGAGCAGTACTTC. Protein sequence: CASSTRTGNEQYF.

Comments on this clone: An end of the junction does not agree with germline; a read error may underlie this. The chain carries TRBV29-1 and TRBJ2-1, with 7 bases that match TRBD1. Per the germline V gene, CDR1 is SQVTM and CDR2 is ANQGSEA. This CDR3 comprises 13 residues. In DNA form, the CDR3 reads TGCAGCGTTAGGGGGCGAGGGCACAATGAGCGGTTCTTC. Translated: CSVRGRGHNERFF.

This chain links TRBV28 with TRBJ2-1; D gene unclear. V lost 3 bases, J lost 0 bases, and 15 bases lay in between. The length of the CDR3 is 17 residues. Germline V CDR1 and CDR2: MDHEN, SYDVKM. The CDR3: CASSFRGRDSSYNEQFF. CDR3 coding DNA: TGTGCCAGCAGTTTTCGTGGGCGCGATAGCTCCTACAATGAGCAGTTCTTC.

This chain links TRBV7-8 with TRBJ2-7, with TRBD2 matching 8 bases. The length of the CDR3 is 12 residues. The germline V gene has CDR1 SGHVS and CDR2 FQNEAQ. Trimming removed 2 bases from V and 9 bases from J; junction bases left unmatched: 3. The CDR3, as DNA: TGTGCCAGCAGCTTACCCGCGGGGGGGCAGTACTTC. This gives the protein CASSLPAGGQYF. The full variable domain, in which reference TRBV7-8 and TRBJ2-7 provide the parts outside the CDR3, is GAGVSQSPRYKVAKRGQDVALRCDPISGHVSLFWYQQALGQGPEFLTYFQNEAQLDKSGLPSDRFFAERPEGSVSTLKIQRTQQEDSAVYLCASSLPAGGQYFGPGTRLTVT.

CDR3 sequence reads: CASSFRVPYGYTF. The CDR3 DNA follows: TGTGCCAGCAGTTTTCGGGTACCCTATGGCTACACCTTC. The chain joins TRBV28 to TRBJ1-2; no clear D. Germline CDR1 is MDHEN and CDR2 is SYDVKM. The CDR3 contains 13 residues. Trimming removed 3 bases from V and 4 bases from J, with 9 bases in between.

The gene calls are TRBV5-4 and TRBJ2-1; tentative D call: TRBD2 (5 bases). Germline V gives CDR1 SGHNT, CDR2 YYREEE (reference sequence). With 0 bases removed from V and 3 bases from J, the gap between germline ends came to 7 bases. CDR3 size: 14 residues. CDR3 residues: CASSLAGSYNEQFF. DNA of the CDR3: TGTGCCAGCAGCTTGGCGGGAAGCTACAATGAGCAGTTCTTC. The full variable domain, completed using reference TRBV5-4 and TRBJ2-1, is ETGVTQSPTHLIKTRGQQVTLRCSSQSGHNTVSWYQQALGQGPQFIFQYYREEENGRGNFPPRFSGLQFPNYSSELNVNALELDDSALYLCASSLAGSYNEQFFGPGTRLTVL.

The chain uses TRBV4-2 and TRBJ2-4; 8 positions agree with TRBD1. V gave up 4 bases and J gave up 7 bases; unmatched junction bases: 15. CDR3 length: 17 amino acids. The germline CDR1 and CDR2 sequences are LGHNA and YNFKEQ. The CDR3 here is CASSPPPGAGGANIQYF. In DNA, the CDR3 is TGTGCCAGCAGCCCGCCACCGGGTGCAGGGGGCGCCAACATTCAGTACTTC.

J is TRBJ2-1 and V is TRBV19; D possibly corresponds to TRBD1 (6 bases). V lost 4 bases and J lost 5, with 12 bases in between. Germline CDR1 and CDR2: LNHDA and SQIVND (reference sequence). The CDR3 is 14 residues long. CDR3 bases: TGTGCCAGTAGTAGCCGACAGGCTCACAATGAGCAGTTCTTC. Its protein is CASSSRQAHNEQFF.

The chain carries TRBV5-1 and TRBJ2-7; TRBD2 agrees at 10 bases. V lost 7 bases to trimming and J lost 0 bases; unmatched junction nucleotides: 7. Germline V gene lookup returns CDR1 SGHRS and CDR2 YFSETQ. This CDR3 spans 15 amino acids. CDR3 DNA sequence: TGCGCCAGCGCTAGGACTAGCGGAAGCTCCTACGAGCAGTACTTC. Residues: CASARTSGSSYEQYF.

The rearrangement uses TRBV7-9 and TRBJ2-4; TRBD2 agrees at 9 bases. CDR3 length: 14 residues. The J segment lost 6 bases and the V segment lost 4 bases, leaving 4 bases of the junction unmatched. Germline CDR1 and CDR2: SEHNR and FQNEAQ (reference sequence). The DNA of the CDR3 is TGTGCCAGCAGCTCCGCTAGCGGGATAAACATTCAGTACTTC. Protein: CASSSASGINIQYF.

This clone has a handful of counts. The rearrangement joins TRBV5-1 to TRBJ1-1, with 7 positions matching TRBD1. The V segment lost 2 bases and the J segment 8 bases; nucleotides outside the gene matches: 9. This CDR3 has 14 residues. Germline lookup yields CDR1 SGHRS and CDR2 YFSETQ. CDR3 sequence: CASSFGAGTVEAFF. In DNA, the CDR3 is TGCGCCAGCAGCTTTGGGGCCGGGACAGTCGAAGCTTTCTTT.

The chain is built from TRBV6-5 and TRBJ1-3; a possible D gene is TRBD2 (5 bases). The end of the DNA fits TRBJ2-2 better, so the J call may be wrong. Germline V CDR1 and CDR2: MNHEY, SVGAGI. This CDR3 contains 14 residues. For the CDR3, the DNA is TGTGCCAGCAGGGCGGGCGGGTACACCGGGGAGCTGTTTTTT. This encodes CASRAGGYTGELFF.

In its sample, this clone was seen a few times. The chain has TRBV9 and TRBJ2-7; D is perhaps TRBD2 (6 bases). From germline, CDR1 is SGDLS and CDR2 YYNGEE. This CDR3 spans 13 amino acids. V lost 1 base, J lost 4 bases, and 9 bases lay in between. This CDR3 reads CASSVQGGYEQYF. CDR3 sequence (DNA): TGTGCCAGCAGCGTACAGGGAGGATACGAGCAGTACTTC.

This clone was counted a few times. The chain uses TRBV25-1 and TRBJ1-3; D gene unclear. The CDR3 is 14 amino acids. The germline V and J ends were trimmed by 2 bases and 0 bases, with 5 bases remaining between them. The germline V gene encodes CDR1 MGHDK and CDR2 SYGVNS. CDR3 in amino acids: CASSERHSGNTIYF. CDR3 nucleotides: TGTGCCAGCAGTGAAAGACACTCTGGAAACACCATATATTTT. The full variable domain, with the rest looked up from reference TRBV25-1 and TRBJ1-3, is EADIYQTPRYLVIGTGKKITLECSQTMGHDKMYWYQQDPGMELHLIHYSYGVNSTEKGDLSSESTVSRIRTEHFPLTLESARPSHTSQYLCASSERHSGNTIYFGEGSWLTVV.

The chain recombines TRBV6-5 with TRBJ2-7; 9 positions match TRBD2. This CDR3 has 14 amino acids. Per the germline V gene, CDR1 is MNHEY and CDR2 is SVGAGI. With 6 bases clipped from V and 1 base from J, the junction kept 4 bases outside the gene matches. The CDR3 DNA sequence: TGTGCCAGCAGCCAGGGACTAGCTTCCTACGAGCAGTACTTC. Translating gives CASSQGLASYEQYF.

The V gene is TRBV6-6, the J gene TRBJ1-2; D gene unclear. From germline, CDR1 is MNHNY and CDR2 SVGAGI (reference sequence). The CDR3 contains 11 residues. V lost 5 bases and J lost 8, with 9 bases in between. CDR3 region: CASSQIRGYTF. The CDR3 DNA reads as TGTGCCAGCAGTCAGATAAGAGGCTACACCTTC.

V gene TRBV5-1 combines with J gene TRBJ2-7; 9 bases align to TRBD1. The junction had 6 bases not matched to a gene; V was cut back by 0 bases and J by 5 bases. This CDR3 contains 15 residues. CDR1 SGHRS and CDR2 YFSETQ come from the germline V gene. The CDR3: CASSLGGTGSHEQYF. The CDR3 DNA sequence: TGCGCCAGCAGCTTGGGAGGGACAGGGTCCCACGAGCAGTACTTC.